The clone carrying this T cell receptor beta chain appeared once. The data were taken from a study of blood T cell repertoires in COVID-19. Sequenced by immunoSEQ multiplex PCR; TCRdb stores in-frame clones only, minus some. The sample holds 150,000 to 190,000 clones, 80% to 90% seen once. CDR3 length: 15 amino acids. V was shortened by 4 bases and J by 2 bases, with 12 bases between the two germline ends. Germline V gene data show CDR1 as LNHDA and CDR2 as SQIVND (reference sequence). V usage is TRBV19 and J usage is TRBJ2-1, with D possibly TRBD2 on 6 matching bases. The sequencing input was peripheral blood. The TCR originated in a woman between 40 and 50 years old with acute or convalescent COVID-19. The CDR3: CASSRLGGPYNEQFF. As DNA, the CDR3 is TGTGCCAGTAGTAGACTAGGAGGCCCCTACAATGAGCAGTTCTTC.